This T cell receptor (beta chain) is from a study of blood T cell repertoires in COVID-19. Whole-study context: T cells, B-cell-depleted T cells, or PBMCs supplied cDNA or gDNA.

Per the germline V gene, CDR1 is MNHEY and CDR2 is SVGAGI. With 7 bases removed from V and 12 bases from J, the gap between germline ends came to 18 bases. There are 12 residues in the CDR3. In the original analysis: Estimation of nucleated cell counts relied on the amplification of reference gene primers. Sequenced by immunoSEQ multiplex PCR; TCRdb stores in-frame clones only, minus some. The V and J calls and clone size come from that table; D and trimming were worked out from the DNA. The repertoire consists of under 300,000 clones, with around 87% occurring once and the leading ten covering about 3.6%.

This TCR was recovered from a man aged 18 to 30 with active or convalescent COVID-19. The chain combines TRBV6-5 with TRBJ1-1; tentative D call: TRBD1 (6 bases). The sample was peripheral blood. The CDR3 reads CASIGQGPPSFF. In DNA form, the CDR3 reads TGTGCCAGCATAGGGCAGGGGCCGCCCTCTTTCTTT.